A selection of T cell receptor beta chains follows, all from one sample in a study of T-cell memory formation after mild COVID-19. TCRdb used MiXCR to reprocess the 5' RACE reads, holding one entry per CDR3 protein. Of 140,000 or so distinct CDR3 sequences in the sample, under 25% were seen once. The specimen sequenced was PBMCs or a T cell subset sorted from them (not recorded which). The source is an adult woman who had mild COVID-19 (a few samples of this study predate the infection). Cell type and time point are not known. Both conserved end residues are part of each CDR3. The D gene is left open where the match is weak. Expanded clones are given a class, and other clones once, few, many or no size at all.

CDR3aa,CDR3nt,v_gene,d_gene,j_gene,abundance
CASSPTFGGYTF,TGTGCCAGCAGCCCGACCTTCGGTGGCTACACCTTC,TRBV14,-,TRBJ1-2,-
CASSEPSTGSGYIYEQYF,TGTGCCAGCAGTGAACCCTCAACGGGTAGCGGTTACATCTACGAGCAGTACTTC,TRBV25-1,-,TRBJ2-7,-
CATSDSGSYGYGYTF,TGTGCCACCAGTGATTCGGGAAGCTATGGGTATGGCTACACCTTC,TRBV24-1,-,TRBJ1-2,-
CASRHDLTGAGYTF,TGTGCCAGCAGGCACGATCTGACAGGCGCTGGCTACACCTTC,TRBV7-9,-,TRBJ1-2,-
CSAWTGTMAEAFF,TGCAGCGCTTGGACAGGGACTATGGCTGAAGCTTTCTTT,TRBV29-1,TRBD1,TRBJ1-1,few
CASSLDLKAQYF,TGTGCCAGCAGCTTAGATTTAAAAGCGCAGTATTTT,TRBV7-2,-,TRBJ2-3,few
CASSPNHHRGHGYTF,TGTGCCAGCAGCCCAAACCACCACAGGGGCCATGGCTACACCTTC,TRBV9,TRBD1,TRBJ1-2,few
CASSVRTGGHGELFF,TGCGCCAGCAGCGTCCGGACAGGGGGGCACGGGGAGCTGTTTTTT,TRBV5-1,TRBD1,TRBJ2-2,-
CASSLTAGGGPDTQYF,TGTGCCAGCAGCTTAACAGCGGGGGGCGGCCCAGATACGCAGTATTTT,TRBV7-3,TRBD2,TRBJ2-3,-
CASSVTRTWDTQYF,TGTGCCAGCAGTGTAACTAGGACCTGGGATACGCAGTATTTT,TRBV12-3/TRBV12-4,-,TRBJ2-3,-
CASRILADNTGELFF,TGTGCCAGCAGGATACTAGCGGATAACACCGGGGAGCTGTTTTTT,TRBV2,TRBD2,TRBJ2-2,-
CASSPNDMLPGVF,TGTGCCAGCAGCCCCAATGACATGCTCCCCGGGGTTTTT,TRBV7-3,-,TRBJ2-3,few
CASSLPGGRGYGYTF,TGTGCCAGCAGCCTACCGGGAGGCAGGGGCTATGGCTACACCTTC,TRBV3-1,-,TRBJ1-2,-
CASSLGDLQTQYF,TGTGCTAGCAGCTTAGGGGACCTCCAGACCCAGTACTTC,TRBV7-7,-,TRBJ2-5,-
CASSTSGYEQYF,TGTGCCAGTAGTACCAGCGGCTACGAGCAGTACTTC,TRBV19,-,TRBJ2-7,few
CASSSRGTIFGYTF,TGTGCCAGCAGTTCGCGTGGGACAATATTTGGCTACACCTTC,TRBV5-5,-,TRBJ1-2,-
CSVELSYEQYF,TGCAGCGTTGAATTGTCCTACGAGCAGTACTTC,TRBV29-1,-,TRBJ2-7,many
CASTPRRGGYGYTF,TGTGCCAGCACCCCCAGGAGGGGAGGGTATGGCTACACCTTC,TRBV12-3/TRBV12-4,-,TRBJ1-2,-
CASSVTSGRSRGTQYF,TGTGCCAGCAGCGTTACTAGCGGAAGATCTCGAGGTACGCAGTATTTT,TRBV9,TRBD2,TRBJ2-3,-
CASRPTRVYEQYF,TGCGCCAGCAGACCGACGAGAGTCTACGAGCAGTACTTC,TRBV5-1,-,TRBJ2-7,-
CASSSGAGGGTEAFF,TGTGCCAGCAGCTCCGGCGCAGGGGGTGGTACTGAAGCTTTCTTT,TRBV7-3,TRBD1,TRBJ1-1,-
CASSRPGTSYEQYF,TGTGCCAGTAGTCGACCCGGGACTTCCTACGAGCAGTACTTC,TRBV19,-,TRBJ2-7,-
CASSPAVTNTEAFF,TGTGCCAGCTCACCGGCCGTGACAAACACTGAAGCTTTCTTT,TRBV18,-,TRBJ1-1,-
CASSHRDRGYYGYTF,TGTGCCAGCAGCCATAGGGACAGGGGGTACTATGGCTACACCTTC,TRBV12-3/TRBV12-4,TRBD1,TRBJ1-2,-
CSAFAGNTEAFF,TGCAGTGCTTTCGCAGGGAACACTGAAGCTTTCTTT,TRBV20-1,-,TRBJ1-1,-
CASSPRTGQPYEQYF,TGTGCCAGCAGCCCCCGTACCGGACAGCCTTACGAGCAGTACTTC,TRBV6-2/TRBV6-3,-,TRBJ2-7,-
CATSVQGAFEQFF,TGTGCCACCAGTGTACAGGGGGCGTTTGAGCAGTTCTTC,TRBV24-1,TRBD1,TRBJ2-1,few
CASSPPGTENTGELFF,TGTGCCAGCTCACCACCCGGGACAGAGAACACCGGGGAGCTGTTTTTT,TRBV18,TRBD1,TRBJ2-2,-
CASSSGTGSGTDTQYF,TGTGCCAGCAGCTCCGGGACGGGCTCGGGAACAGATACGCAGTATTTT,TRBV7-3,-,TRBJ2-3,few
CASSQSSRVSRNQPQHF,TGCGCCAGCAGTCAATCTAGCAGGGTCTCTAGGAATCAGCCCCAGCATTTT,TRBV23-1,-,TRBJ1-5,-
CASILGASGRAVDEQYF,TGTGCCAGCATTCTCGGGGCTAGCGGGAGGGCCGTCGACGAGCAGTACTTC,TRBV12-3/TRBV12-4,TRBD2,TRBJ2-7,-
CASTMGGRANEQYF,TGCGCCAGCACTATGGGTGGCAGGGCCAACGAGCAGTACTTC,TRBV5-1,-,TRBJ2-7,few
CASSLIGGPNEKLFF,TGCGCCAGCAGCCTAATAGGCGGCCCTAATGAAAAACTGTTTTTT,TRBV5-1,-,TRBJ1-4,-
CASSQGGGVAGETQYF,TGCGCCAGCAGCCAAGGAGGCGGGGTAGCAGGAGAGACCCAGTACTTC,TRBV4-1,-,TRBJ2-5,-
CAISDQVGIGNTIYF,TGTGCCATCAGTGATCAAGTAGGGATCGGAAACACCATATATTTT,TRBV10-3,-,TRBJ1-3,-
CASSSAGVTGELFF,TGTGCCAGCAGCTCCGCCGGGGTCACCGGGGAGCTGTTTTTT,TRBV7-8,-,TRBJ2-2,-
CASMGQGNTEAFF,TGTGCCAGCATGGGACAGGGGAACACTGAAGCTTTCTTT,TRBV11-3,TRBD1,TRBJ1-1,-
CASSLTGRELDGYTF,TGTGCCAGCAGCTTAACGGGCAGGGAGCTTGATGGCTACACCTTC,TRBV7-3,-,TRBJ1-2,-
CASSLDFSRAQYF,TGTGCCAGCAGCTTAGATTTTTCGAGGGCGCAGTACTTC,TRBV7-2,-,TRBJ2-5,-
CASSLDVGTGASPLHF,TGTGCCAGCAGCCTGGATGTGGGAACAGGGGCTTCACCCCTCCACTTT,TRBV5-4,TRBD1,TRBJ1-6,-
CASGGTYEQYF,TGTGCCAGCGGCGGGACCTACGAGCAGTACTTC,TRBV12-3/TRBV12-4,-,TRBJ2-7,-
CASSPTRDTEAFF,TGTGCCAGCAGCCCCACCCGCGACACTGAAGCTTTCTTT,TRBV7-9,-,TRBJ1-1,-
CASSYSSSPGVSTDKQYF,TGTGCCAGCAGTTACTCGAGTTCCCCGGGGGTGAGCACAGATAAGCAGTATTTT,TRBV6-5,-,TRBJ2-3,once
CASSLAADSTQYF,TGTGCCAGCAGCTTAGCTGCAGACTCTACGCAGTATTTT,TRBV7-9,-,TRBJ2-3,-
CSASGTGGSDTQYF,TGCAGTGCTAGCGGGACAGGGGGGTCAGATACGCAGTATTTT,TRBV20-1,TRBD1,TRBJ2-3,many
CASRVAGGIYNEQFF,TGTGCCAGCAGGGTAGCGGGAGGGATCTACAATGAGCAGTTCTTC,TRBV12-3/TRBV12-4,TRBD2,TRBJ2-1,few
CASSSGTGEQYF,TGCGCCAGCAGCTCCGGGACGGGGGAGCAGTACTTC,TRBV5-1,-,TRBJ2-7,few
CASKPWAGDTQYF,TGTGCCAGCAAGCCATGGGCAGGAGATACGCAGTATTTT,TRBV27,-,TRBJ2-3,few
CASSPLSTDTQYF,TGCGCCAGCAGCCCCCTTTCGACAGATACGCAGTATTTT,TRBV5-1,-,TRBJ2-3,-
CASSDEFTDTQYF,TGTGCCAGCAGCGACGAGTTCACAGATACGCAGTATTTT,TRBV5-6,-,TRBJ2-3,few
CATSPGGPAKNIQYF,TGTGCCACCAGCCCAGGGGGCCCGGCCAAAAACATTCAGTACTTC,TRBV15,TRBD1,TRBJ2-4,-